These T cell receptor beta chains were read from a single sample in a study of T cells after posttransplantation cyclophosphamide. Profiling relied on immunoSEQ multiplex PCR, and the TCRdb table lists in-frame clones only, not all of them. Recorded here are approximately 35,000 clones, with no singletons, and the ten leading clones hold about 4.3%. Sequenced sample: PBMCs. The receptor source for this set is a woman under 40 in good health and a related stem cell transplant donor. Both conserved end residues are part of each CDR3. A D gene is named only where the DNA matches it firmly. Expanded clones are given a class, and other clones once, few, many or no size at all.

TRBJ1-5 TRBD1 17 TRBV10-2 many TGCGCCAGCAGATCGGGACAGGGCCCATATAGCAATCAGCCCCAGCATTTT CASRSGQGPYSNQPQHF
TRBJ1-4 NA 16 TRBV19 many TGTGCCAGTAGTATTCTTTCGGGGTCCGTTAATGAAAAACTGTTTTTT CASSILSGSVNEKLFF
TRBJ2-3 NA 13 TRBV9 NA TGTGCCAGCAGCTTAGCACTTTTAGATACGCAGTATTTT CASSLALLDTQYF
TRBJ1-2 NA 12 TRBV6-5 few TGTGCCAGCGGCGGCCAACTCTATGGCTACACCTTC CASGGQLYGYTF
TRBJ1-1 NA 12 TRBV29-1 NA TGCAGCGTTGTACGACAGAACACTGAAGCTTTCTTT CSVVRQNTEAFF
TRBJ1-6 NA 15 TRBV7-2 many TGTGCCAGCAGCTTGCAGGGGACAAATAATTCACCCCTCCACTTT CASSLQGTNNSPLHF
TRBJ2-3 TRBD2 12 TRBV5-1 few TGCGCCAGCAGCATCGGGGGGGATACGCAGTATTTT CASSIGGDTQYF
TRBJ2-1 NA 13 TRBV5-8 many TGTGCCAGCAGCTCCAGGGTTGGAAATGAGCAGTTCTTC CASSSRVGNEQFF
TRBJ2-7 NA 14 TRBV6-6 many TGTGCCAGCAGGCCTACAGGTATCCGGGACGAGCAGTACTTC CASRPTGIRDEQYF
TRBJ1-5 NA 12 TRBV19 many TGTGCCAGTAGTATAGAGCGGCAGCCCCAGCATTTT CASSIERQPQHF
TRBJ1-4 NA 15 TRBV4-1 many TGCGCCAGCAGCCAAGGATGGGGCGTCAATGAAAAACTGTTTTTT CASSQGWGVNEKLFF
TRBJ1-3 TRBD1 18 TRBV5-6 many TGTGCCAGCAGCCTGGACAGGGTCAAGTCCTTCTCTGGAAACACCATATATTTT CASSLDRVKSFSGNTIYF
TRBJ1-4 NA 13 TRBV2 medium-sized TGTGCCAGCAGTGGGGTGGGGCATGAAAAACTGTTTTTT CASSGVGHEKLFF
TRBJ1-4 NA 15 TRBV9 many TGTGCCAGCAGCGTAGGGGCCGATCCTGCTGAAAAACTGTTTTTT CASSVGADPAEKLFF
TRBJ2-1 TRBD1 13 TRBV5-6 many TGTGCCAGCAGCTTACAGGGGTACAATGAGCAGTTCTTC CASSLQGYNEQFF
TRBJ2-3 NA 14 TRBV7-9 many TGTGCCAGCAGTTACCCACAGCGCACAGATACGCAGTATTTT CASSYPQRTDTQYF
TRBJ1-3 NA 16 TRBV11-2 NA TGTGCCAGCAGCTTAGATAATATGTTCTCTGGAAACACCATATATTTT CASSLDNMFSGNTIYF